The entry below gives a single T cell receptor (beta chain) sequence along with its context. What it binds is not known. The data belong to a study of shared clonotypes between healthy human individuals. Study overall: Researchers drew samples from two women and a few men aged 18 to 49.

Study-level points and caveats: Some clonotypes were shared by all four sorted-subset donors, while others were not shared. The non-shared ones had lower generation probabilities than the shared ones. With a handful of donors compared, around 4.7% of naive CD4 clonotypes were shared.

The CDR3 totals 14 residues. Trimming cost V 4 bases and J 4 bases, with 13 bases left between them. From germline, CDR1 is MDHEN and CDR2 SYDVKM. The deep-level immunoSEQ assay was used. This table comes from immunoSEQ multiplex PCR, and its TCRdb copy is limited to in-frame clones, with some not included. Of under 600,000 clones listed, roughly 95% are singletons. The sequence was collected from a woman in her twenties or thirties in good health. This chain joins TRBV28 and TRBJ1-1; weak D call: TRBD1 (5 bases). The sample comprised naive CD4+ T cells sorted from blood. Regarding subset: CD45RA+ positively selected. CDR3 bases: TGTGCCAGCAGTTCCCCAAGTAGGGGCACTGAAGCTTTCTTT. Translating it yields CASSSPSRGTEAFF.